This TCR beta chain was captured in a study of CD8 T cells in ankylosing spondylitis. Whole-study findings and limits: Disease-linked clones were reportedly significantly enriched in matched ankylosing spondylitis synovial fluid. Ankylosing spondylitis blood seemed to carry a telltale TCR beta motif made of roughly eight highly homologous variants. Clones linked with disease were CD8+ and fairly uncommon in the peripheral blood.

The TCR beta libraries were generated through quantitative 5'-RACE incorporating molecular barcodes. TCRdb passed the 5' RACE reads through MiXCR, listing each CDR3 protein once. The data contain about 250,000 distinct CDR3 sequences, over 15% of them singletons. This clonotype was seen more than once but under ten times. No antigen is known for it. Germline CDR1 reads LGHDT; CDR2 reads YNNKEL (reference sequence). The CDR3 extends over 15 amino acids. V was shortened by 5 bases and J by 2 bases, with 15 bases between the two germline ends. This chain uses TRBV3-1 with TRBJ1-2; weak D call: TRBD1 (6 bases). Sequenced input: blood, either unsorted or a sorted T cell fraction (not recorded which). The clonotype comes from a male donor with ankylosing spondylitis or in good health (not recorded which). The CDR3 protein is CASSSRGQTNYGYTF. In DNA, the CDR3 is TGTGCCAGCAGCTCCCGTGGACAGACGAACTATGGCTACACCTTC.